The rows below give T cell receptor beta chains drawn from one sample of a study of CD8+ T cells in alopecia areata. Sequencing used immunoSEQ multiplex PCR; TCRdb keeps in-frame clones, though not all of them. The sample shows some 120,000 clones, approximately 53% of them seen only once. The sequences come from CD4+ T cells sorted from blood, collected at week 0. The receptors stem from a human donor with alopecia areata. Both conserved end residues are trimmed from each CDR3. Each record gives: J gene, V gene, CDR3 protein.

>TRBJ2-3|TRBV5-1
ASSPSLTDTQY
>TRBJ2-2|TRBV5-1
ASSEVNTGELF
>TRBJ1-5|TRBV15
ATSSQGDQPQH
>TRBJ1-5|TRBV9
ASSVGPMGNQPQH
>TRBJ2-5|TRBV7-9
ASSLPGLAGETQY
>TRBJ2-7|TRBV5-1
ASSRTSGAYEQY
>TRBJ2-7|TRBV29-1
SVEDGGSEQY
>TRBJ2-1|TRBV5-1
ASAVLAGPSSYNEQF
>TRBJ2-3|TRBV5-4
ASSSGGDTQY
>TRBJ2-1|TRBV4-3
ASSQDPAGGVEQF
>TRBJ1-1|TRBV4-3
ASSQDMRPEAF
>TRBJ1-1|TRBV9
ASSVFEGDTEAF
>TRBJ2-3|TRBV4-1
ASSRRGGDTQY
>TRBJ1-2|TRBV7-2
ASSLDPIYYGYT
>TRBJ2-5|TRBV27
ASRTIQGKGETQY
>TRBJ1-5|TRBV19
ASSDRGVSNQPQH
>TRBJ1-2|TRBV11-2
ASNFPVATYGYT
>TRBJ2-3|TRBV9
ASSEGASGRTDTQY
>TRBJ1-1|TRBV13
ASSRTNTEAF
>TRBJ1-2|TRBV4-3
ASSQVGGNYGYT
>TRBJ1-4|TRBV4-1
ASSHGGQNNEKLF
>TRBJ2-2|TRBV6-5
ASRFRGGLTGELF
>TRBJ2-5|TRBV6-5
ASSYRGQETQY
>TRBJ2-7|TRBV18
ASSPRLSYSYEQY
>TRBJ2-3|TRBV5-8
ASSLAPFGVGTQY
>TRBJ1-3|TRBV6-1
ASSATYESGNTIY
>TRBJ1-4|TRBV5-1
ASSPDRVNEKLF
>TRBJ1-5|TRBV7-9
ASSLGWGTDNQPQH
>TRBJ1-2|TRBV30
AWMGVYGYT
>TRBJ1-5|TRBV2
ASSPQGWNQPQH
>TRBJ1-5|TRBV19
ASSMSDSNQPQH
>TRBJ2-4|TRBV19
ASSIGTRGAKNIQY
>TRBJ1-2|TRBV4-1
ASSQEEDKNYGYT
>TRBJ1-1|TRBV7-9
ASSSLVSRDRETEAF
>TRBJ1-5|TRBV5-4
ASSLAGTSNQPQH
>TRBJ2-1|TRBV18
ASSPLGNEQF
>TRBJ1-4|TRBV30
AWRLPYTSTNEKLF
>TRBJ2-7|TRBV6-6
ASSNPTGSYEQY
>TRBJ1-1|TRBV5-1
ASSPGGGNTEAF
>TRBJ2-5|TRBV12-5
ASGMGLGGETQY
>TRBJ2-3|TRBV5-1
ASSFAETDTQY
>TRBJ2-5|TRBV13
ASSFTLGETQY
>TRBJ2-7|TRBV7-9
ASSPKGPYEQY
>TRBJ2-2|TRBV9
ASSFWGGNTGELF
>TRBJ2-7|TRBV9
ASSVTPGSYEQY
>TRBJ1-1|TRBV2
ASSGEGVSTEAF
>TRBJ2-3|TRBV11-2
ASSLPGRDTQY
>TRBJ1-6|TRBV7-3
ASSQMGGSPLH
>TRBJ2-7|TRBV6-5
ASSRFQGKYEQY
>TRBJ2-1|TRBV7-2
ASGQRGYNEQF
>TRBJ2-1|TRBV13
ASSLSHRGLGSKQF
>TRBJ1-1|TRBV6-5
ASSYQGRDTEAF